One sample yielded the 28 T cell receptor beta chains listed below, sequenced in a study of blood T cells in healthy people across ages. Combining a sample-barcoded 5' primer with a J-beta primer mix, a second PCR ran for roughly 7 to 11 cycles. Each CDR3 protein gets one entry after TCRdb re-called the 5' RACE reads with MiXCR. Seen here are about 800,000 distinct CDR3 sequences, roughly 25% observed once, and the top ten hold 3.7%. This sample also belongs to another study, concerning T cells of mothers and their children.

Sequenced material: blood. The receptors here all came from a boy between 10 and 17 years old in good health.

This clonotype was seen only a few times. The rearrangement joins TRBV20-1 to TRBJ2-6; D gene unclear. This CDR3 has 13 residues. Per germline, CDR1 DFQATT and CDR2 SNEGSKA (reference sequence). V was shortened by 3 bases and J by 0 bases, with 3 bases between the two germline ends. The CDR3 spells CSARSSGANVLTF. As DNA, the CDR3 is TGCAGTGCTAGGAGCTCTGGGGCCAACGTCCTGACTTTC.

This chain joins TRBV7-2 and TRBJ2-7; 10 bases are shared with TRBD2. CDR1 and CDR2 from the germline V gene are SGHTA and FQGNSA. The CDR3 is made up of 16 amino acids. The trim removed 5 bases at V and 1 base at J, leaving 8 bases unmatched. CDR3 loop: CASSPWTSGNSYEQYF. The CDR3, as DNA: TGTGCCAGCAGCCCGTGGACTAGCGGAAATTCCTACGAGCAGTACTTC.

V is TRBV28 and J is TRBJ1-2; 9 bases fit TRBD1. This CDR3 is built from 15 residues. The germline V gene encodes CDR1 MDHEN and CDR2 SYDVKM. J lost 5 bases, V lost 6 bases, and 10 bases had no gene match. The CDR3 DNA is TGTGCCAGCAGCTCCGGACAGGGGCAATCTTATGGCTACACCTTC. It specifies CASSSGQGQSYGYTF.

The sample holds a few counts of this clonotype. The V gene is TRBV4-1, the J gene TRBJ2-5, with D tentatively TRBD2 (5 bases). Germline lookup yields CDR1 MGHRA and CDR2 YSYEKL. V was clipped by 0 bases and J by 2 bases, with 10 bases between them. The CDR3 is 15 amino acids. The CDR3 region has the DNA TGCGCCAGCAGCCAAGAGCGGAGGTCACAAGAGACCCAGTACTTC. Its translation: CASSQERRSQETQYF.

The chain employs TRBV6-5 and TRBJ1-5; D unclear. This CDR3 region has 13 residues. Trimming took 2 bases from V and 2 from J, leaving 4 bases between them. Germline assignment: CDR1 MNHEY and CDR2 SVGAGI. This CDR3 is CASSYEGNQPQHF. In DNA, the CDR3 is TGTGCCAGCAGTTACGAAGGCAATCAGCCCCAGCATTTT.

The chain couples TRBV19 to TRBJ2-7; no reliable D call. Germline V lookup: CDR1 LNHDA, CDR2 SQIVND (reference sequence). There are 16 residues in the CDR3. V lost 3 bases and J lost 1, with 16 bases in between. DNA of the CDR3: TGTGCCAGTAGTATCCTGCTAAAAGGAGATTCCTACGAGCAGTACTTC. Amino acids: CASSILLKGDSYEQYF.

This clonotype was counted between two and nine times. Mismatch with germline at one junction end may stem from a read error. This chain connects TRBV29-1 to TRBJ2-5, with a possible D match to TRBD1 (5 bases). The CDR3 is 13 amino acids. CDR1 is SQVTM and CDR2 is ANQGSEA in the germline V gene. Written as DNA, the CDR3 is TGCAGCGTTGGATGGGCAACCTCGTACGGACACGACTTC. Protein sequence: CSVGWATSYGHDF. Combining the CDR3 with reference TRBV29-1 and TRBJ2-5 gives the whole variable domain SAVISQKPSRDICQRGTSLTIQCQVDSQVTMMFWYRQQPGQSLTLIATANQGSEATYESGFVIDKFPISRPNLTFSTLTVSNMSPEDSSIYLCSVGWATSYGHDFGPGTRLLVL.

The chain combines TRBV20-1 with TRBJ1-1; 9 bases align to TRBD1. The CDR3 spans 14 residues. Germline CDR1 and CDR2: DFQATT and SNEGSKA (reference sequence). The J segment lost 3 bases and the V segment lost 4 bases, leaving 6 bases of the junction unmatched. The CDR3 spells CSATNRGRDTEAFF. CDR3 in DNA: TGCAGTGCTACTAACAGGGGGCGAGACACTGAAGCTTTCTTT.

V and J are TRBV21-1 and TRBJ2-4; TRBD1, as called in the table, went unchecked against the DNA. TRBV21-1 is an annotated pseudogene. The CDR3 runs 19 residues. The CDR3 here is CASSKARGGRGRAKNIQYF. The DNA of the CDR3 is TGTGCCAGCAGCAAAGCCCGGGGAGGCAGGGGGAGAGCCAAAAACATTCAGTACTTC.

This clonotype has just a few counts. The V call is TRBV5-1, the J call TRBJ1-3, with D perhaps TRBD1 (6 bases). In germline, CDR1 is SGHRS, CDR2 YFSETQ. V lost 0 bases and J 2 bases, leaving 9 bases between the germline ends. There are 15 residues in the CDR3. DNA of the CDR3: TGCGCCAGCAGCTTGGAGGGGGACGCTGGAAACACCATATATTTT. Translated: CASSLEGDAGNTIYF.

This clonotype has a handful of counts. One end of the junction does not line up with germline, which may come from a read error. This chain joins TRBV7-9 and TRBJ2-3, with D perhaps TRBD2 (6 bases). Germline V gives CDR1 SEHNR, CDR2 FQNEAQ (reference sequence). This CDR3 is built from 15 residues. The CDR3 DNA sequence: TGTGTCAGCAGGATCATAGCGGACCTCACAGATACGCAGTATTTT. This gives the protein CVSRIIADLTDTQYF.

The J gene is TRBJ1-4, the V gene TRBV20-1; no reliable D call. CDR1 and CDR2 (germline): DFQATT, SNEGSKA (reference sequence). This CDR3 has 13 residues. Trimming took off 6 bases at V and 4 bases at J, with 12 bases between the two ends. The CDR3 DNA reads as TGCAGTGCCCGGAGGGATTATAATGAAAAACTGTTTTTT. It is translated as CSARRDYNEKLFF.

J is TRBJ2-4 and V is TRBV20-1, with 11 bases matching TRBD1. Germline CDR1 reads DFQATT; CDR2 reads SNEGSKA (reference sequence). This CDR3 contains 15 residues. With V trimmed by 6 bases and J by 2 bases, 6 bases remained unmatched. The DNA for the CDR3 is TGCAGTGCCATGGACAGGGGGCTGCCCAAAAACATTCAGTACTTC. This codes for CSAMDRGLPKNIQYF.

This clonotype was seen a few times. V gene TRBV6-5 combines with J gene TRBJ2-7; D remains unclear. This CDR3 spans 11 amino acids. Trimming removed 6 bases at V and 7 bases at J, with 10 bases between. The germline gives CDR1 MNHEY, CDR2 SVGAGI. The CDR3 sequence is CASSRSGEQYF. For the CDR3, the DNA is TGTGCCAGCAGCCGTTCAGGAGAGCAGTACTTC.

This clonotype was observed a few times. The chain recombines TRBV27 with TRBJ2-2, with a possible D match to TRBD1 (6 bases). Trimming pared 5 bases from V and 4 bases from J, leaving 11 bases between. Germline V gives CDR1 MNHEY, CDR2 SMNVEV (reference sequence). The CDR3 consists of 14 residues. CDR3: CASSPGQLTGELFF. The CDR3 DNA reads TGTGCCAGCAGTCCTGGACAGCTCACCGGGGAGCTGTTTTTT.

The chain recombines TRBV29-1 with TRBJ2-5; D is unclear. Per the germline V gene, CDR1 is SQVTM and CDR2 is ANQGSEA. The CDR3 consists of 14 residues. The V gene lost 3 bases and the J gene lost 1 base, with 12 bases spanning the gap. CDR3 in amino acids: CSVDLGWIQETQYF. The CDR3 region has the DNA TGCAGCGTTGATCTGGGCTGGATCCAAGAGACCCAGTACTTC.

This clonotype was seen only a few times. The CDR3 sequence: CASSYTLAEQFF. CDR3 nucleotides: TGCGCCAGCAGCTACACTCTAGCTGAGCAGTTCTTC. This chain uses TRBV5-1 with TRBJ2-1; possible D gene TRBD2, 5 bases. From germline, CDR1 is SGHRS and CDR2 YFSETQ. The CDR3 length is 12 residues. Deletions cut 3 bases from V and 9 bases from J, with 10 bases between. The full variable domain, its missing parts supplied by reference TRBV5-1 and TRBJ2-1, is KAGVTQTPRYLIKTRGQQVTLSCSPISGHRSVSWYQQTPGQGLQFLFEYFSETQRNKGNFPGRFSGRQFSNSRSEMNVSTLELGDSALYLCASSYTLAEQFFGPGTRLTVL.

The chain couples TRBV24-1 to TRBJ2-2, with D perhaps TRBD1 (5 bases). This CDR3 is built from 14 residues. Germline loops: CDR1 KGHDR, CDR2 SFDVKD. V was clipped by 4 bases and J by 6 bases, with 11 bases between them. CDR3 coding DNA: TGTGCCACCAGTGACCCAGGGCTCCCCGGGGAGCTGTTTTTT. Protein sequence: CATSDPGLPGELFF.

This clonotype was detected a few times. The chain couples TRBV11-2 to TRBJ2-5; D possibly matches TRBD1 or TRBD2 (5 bases each). V dropped 4 bases and J dropped 5 bases, with 23 bases sitting between them. The CDR3 sequence is 17 residues long. CDR1 SGHAT and CDR2 FQNNGV come from the germline V gene. Written as DNA, the CDR3 is TGTGCCAGCAGCTATTCCGCCAGGGTAACTAGAGGGGAGACCCAGTACTTC. Its translation is CASSYSARVTRGETQYF.

The rearrangement uses TRBV29-1 and TRBJ2-1, with TRBD2 identical over 15 bases. V shed 6 bases and J 4 bases; nucleotides not matched to a gene: 7. The CDR3 runs 16 residues. Per germline, CDR1 SQVTM and CDR2 ANQGSEA. The chain's CDR3 is CSVRTSGGVIYNEQFF. The DNA of the CDR3 is TGCAGCGTCCGGACTAGCGGGGGGGTGATTTACAATGAGCAGTTCTTC.

The rearrangement links TRBV15 to TRBJ1-4; TRBD1 matches at 7 bases. V trimming: 4 bases; J trimming: 6 bases; junction bases outside the gene matches: 8. Germline-derived CDR1 and CDR2 are LNHNV and YYDKDF (reference sequence). CDR3 length equals 15 residues. In DNA form, the CDR3 reads TGTGCCACCAGCAAAGGGGGCGGAGGTGATGAAAAACTGTTTTTT. It is translated as CATSKGGGGDEKLFF.

V usage is TRBV5-5 and J usage is TRBJ1-2; tentatively, D is TRBD1 (5 bases). V gave up 5 bases and J gave up 5 bases, with 19 bases separating them. The length of the CDR3 is 15 residues. Germline-derived CDR1 and CDR2 are SGHKS and YYEKEE (reference sequence). CDR3 DNA sequence: TGTGCCAGCAGTACCGATCAGGGTAGAAAGTATGGCTACACCTTC. This gives the protein CASSTDQGRKYGYTF.

V usage is TRBV24-1 and J usage is TRBJ2-1; TRBD2 agrees at 8 bases. The CDR3 has 15 residues. Unmatched junction bases numbered 7, after V lost 3 bases and J lost 7 bases. Germline CDR1 KGHDR, CDR2 SFDVKD. CDR3 nucleotides: TGTGCCACCAGTGATCCCGGGACTAGGAGGAATGAGCAGTTCTTC. Translating it yields CATSDPGTRRNEQFF.

This clonotype was counted only a few times. An end of the junction does not agree with germline; a read error may underlie this. This CDR3 reads CASSPSEQYF. The CDR3 DNA reads as TGCGCCAGCAGCCCGAGCGAGCAGTACTTC. This rearrangement joins TRBV7-9 to TRBJ2-7; D is uncertain. CDR3 length: 10 residues. Germline CDR1 and CDR2: SEHNR and FQNEAQ (reference sequence).

This chain uses TRBV20-1 with TRBJ1-5; tentatively, D is TRBD1 (6 bases). Germline-derived CDR1 and CDR2 are DFQATT and SNEGSKA (reference sequence). There are 15 residues in the CDR3. Trimming stripped 2 bases from V and 6 bases from J, with 17 bases between. The CDR3: CSARITGISGQPQHF. The CDR3 bases are TGCAGTGCTAGAATTACAGGGATATCAGGTCAGCCCCAGCATTTT.

The V and J genes are TRBV5-6 and TRBJ2-7; D is uncertain. Germline CDR1 and CDR2: SGHDT and YYEEEE. V gave up 1 base and J gave up 1 base, with 12 bases separating them. The CDR3 is made up of 15 amino acids. CDR3 protein: CASSLWLRMSYEQYF. As DNA, the CDR3 is TGTGCCAGCAGCTTGTGGCTACGGATGTCCTACGAGCAGTACTTC.

This chain links TRBV5-1 with TRBJ2-1; no firm D call. Germline-derived CDR1 and CDR2 are SGHRS and YFSETQ. CDR3 length equals 15 residues. V was pared by 0 bases and J by 0 bases, with 7 bases between. In DNA, the CDR3 is TGCGCCAGCAGCTTGGTTACGAGCTCCTACAATGAGCAGTTCTTC. Protein: CASSLVTSSYNEQFF.

The chain couples TRBV4-3 to TRBJ2-3, with D possibly being TRBD2 (6 bases). The germline CDR1 and CDR2 sequences are LGHNA and YSLEER. This CDR3 spans 16 amino acids. The V gene lost 5 bases and the J gene lost 4 bases, with 19 bases spanning the gap. The CDR3 DNA reads TGCGCCAGCAGCGGCGCCTTAGCGGCTAGGTCAGATACGCAGTATTTT. Residues: CASSGALAARSDTQYF.